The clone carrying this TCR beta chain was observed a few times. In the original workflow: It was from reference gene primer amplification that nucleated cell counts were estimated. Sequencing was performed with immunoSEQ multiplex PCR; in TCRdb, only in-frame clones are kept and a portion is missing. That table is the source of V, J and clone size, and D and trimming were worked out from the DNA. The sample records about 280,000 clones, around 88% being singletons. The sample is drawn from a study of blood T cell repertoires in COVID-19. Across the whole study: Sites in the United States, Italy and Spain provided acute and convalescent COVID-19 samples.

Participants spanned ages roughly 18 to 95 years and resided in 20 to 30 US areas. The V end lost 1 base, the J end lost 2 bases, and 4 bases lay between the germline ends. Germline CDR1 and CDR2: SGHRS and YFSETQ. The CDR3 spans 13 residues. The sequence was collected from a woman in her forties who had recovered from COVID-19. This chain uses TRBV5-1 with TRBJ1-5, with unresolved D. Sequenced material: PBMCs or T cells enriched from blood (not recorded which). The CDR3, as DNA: TGCGCCAGCAGCTTGTCAGGCAATCAGCCCCAGCATTTT. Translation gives CASSLSGNQPQHF. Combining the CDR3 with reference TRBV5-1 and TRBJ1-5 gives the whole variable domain KAGVTQTPRYLIKTRGQQVTLSCSPISGHRSVSWYQQTPGQGLQFLFEYFSETQRNKGNFPGRFSGRQFSNSRSEMNVSTLELGDSALYLCASSLSGNQPQHFGDGTRLSIL.